The rows below give T cell receptor beta chains drawn from one sample of a study of T cells in Graves' hyperthyroidism and ophthalmopathy. Using its own MiXCR run on the multiplex PCR reads, TCRdb lists one record per CDR3 protein. The table includes about 700,000 distinct CDR3 sequences, over 40% detected once. The sample was peripheral blood or thyroid tissue (not recorded which). Source of these receptors: an adult man with Graves' disease, either hyperthyroidism or ophthalmopathy (not recorded which). Each CDR3 is given with its conserved first and last residue. Fields, in order: CDR3 length, J gene, V gene, D gene, clone size, CDR3 DNA, CDR3 protein. The D gene is left open where the match is weak. Size is omitted from some rows. Given values are once, few, many or a class for expanded clones.

16 TRBJ2-2 TRBV19 - - TGTGCCAGTAGTCGGGAAACAGGGATAATGACCGGGGAGCTGTTTTTT CASSRETGIMTGELFF
13 TRBJ1-4 TRBV2 - - TGCGCCAGCAGCCAGACGTTGGGTGAAAAACTGTTTTTT CASSQTLGEKLFF
16 TRBJ2-7 TRBV20-1 TRBD2 once TGCAGTGCTAGTACTAGCGGGGGAATGTTGACCTACGAGCAGTACTTC CSASTSGGMLTYEQYF
11 TRBJ1-1 TRBV29-1 TRBD1 - TGCAGCGCTGGGGGACAGGGTGAAGCTTTCTTT CSAGGQGEAFF
14 TRBJ2-7 TRBV10-3 - many TGTGCCATCAGTGAGTCCAGGACCACCAACGAGCAGTACTTC CAISESRTTNEQYF
13 TRBJ1-2 TRBV20-1 - few TGCAGTGCGCGCCCGGGACACAACTATGGCTACACCTTC CSARPGHNYGYTF
11 TRBJ2-5 TRBV6-6 TRBD2 - TGTGCCAGCAGTTACGAGGGACTAGAGGCCTTC CASSYEGLEAF
14 TRBJ2-5 TRBV5-1 - - TGCGCCAGCAGCTTGATTCCAGGAAAAGAGACCCAGTACTTC CASSLIPGKETQYF
14 TRBJ1-2 TRBV10-3 - - TGTGCCATCAGTGGTAGGGGAGCTAACTATGGCTACACCTTC CAISGRGANYGYTF
13 TRBJ2-7 TRBV7-2 - many TGTGCCAGCAGCTTGGGGGGGCGAGCCGAGCAGTACTTC CASSLGGRAEQYF
15 TRBJ1-6 TRBV20-1 - - TGCAGTGCTAGTCTGGACAGAGTGGGTAATTCACCCCTCCACTTT CSASLDRVGNSPLHF
11 TRBJ1-5 TRBV6-4 - few TGTGCCAGCCTTACTACGGGGCCCCAGCATTTT CASLTTGPQHF
13 TRBJ2-5 TRBV29-1 - - TGCAGCGTTGTGCAAAGGAACTTAGGGACCCAGTACTTC CSVVQRNLGTQYF
14 TRBJ2-5 TRBV10-3 TRBD2 many TGTGCCATCAGCGGGGGGGCGCTTCAAGAGACCCAGTACTTC CAISGGALQETQYF
15 TRBJ2-7 TRBV7-9 TRBD2 once TGTGCCAGCAGCCAAGCCCCGGGACTAGGTTACGAGCAGTACTTC CASSQAPGLGYEQYF
20 TRBJ1-2 TRBV10-3 TRBD1 - TGTGCCATCAGTGACCGAACCGAAACGAACACCGGGGACAGGGTTGGCGGCTACACCTTC CAISDRTETNTGDRVGGYTF
14 TRBJ2-7 TRBV7-6 TRBD1 many TGTGCCAGCAGCCGGGACAGGGATACCTACGAGCAGTACTTC CASSRDRDTYEQYF
18 TRBJ2-5 TRBV7-6 TRBD1 - TGTGCCAGCAGCCGGCTTCACAGGGGGCGCTTAGGCGAAGGGACCCAGTACTTC CASSRLHRGRLGEGTQYF
15 TRBJ2-6 TRBV6-5 TRBD1 once TGTACCAGCCTAAGACAGGGCTCTGGGGCCAACGTCCTGACTTTC CTSLRQGSGANVLTF
13 TRBJ1-2 TRBV15 TRBD1 - TGTGCCAGCAGTCTTCGGACAGGGTTTGGCTACACCTTC CASSLRTGFGYTF
15 TRBJ1-4 TRBV15 - many TGTGCCACCAGCAGAGATCGGGGCGTTAATGAAAAACTGTTTTTT CATSRDRGVNEKLFF
15 TRBJ1-4 TRBV7-8 TRBD1 - TGTGCCAGCAGCCCGGGACAGGGCCCAAGTGAAAAACTGTTTTTT CASSPGQGPSEKLFF
19 TRBJ1-5 TRBV2 TRBD1 - TGTGCCAGCAGTAGACGAGGGGGCTCGGCCCAATTTGGCAATCAGCCCCAGCATTTT CASSRRGGSAQFGNQPQHF
10 TRBJ2-2 TRBV6-6 - few TGTGCCAGCAGAACCGGGGAGCTGTTTTTT CASRTGELFF
15 TRBJ2-2 TRBV4-1 - once TGCGCCAGCAGTCATGCGGCAATGAACACCGGGGAGCTGTTTTTT CASSHAAMNTGELFF
15 TRBJ2-5 TRBV6-5 - few TGTGCCAGCAGCAGACAGTATTCGTACCAAGAGACCCAGTACTTC CASSRQYSYQETQYF